These 29 T cell receptor beta chains share one sample of origin, sequenced in a study of T cell responses to AZD1222 COVID-19 vaccine. Measured with immunoSEQ multiplex PCR; TCRdb has only the in-frame clones, and not every one. The data show 100,000 to 150,000 clones, approximately 88% seen once. The sample here was peripheral blood, taken on day 0 of AZD1222 vaccination. The source is an adult in good health.

The CDR3 is CASSYGTGVMEAFF. As DNA, the CDR3 is TGTGCCAGCAGTTACGGCACAGGGGTAATGGAAGCTTTCTTT. The chain combines TRBV6-5 with TRBJ1-1; 7 bases map to TRBD1. Germline assignment: CDR1 MNHEY and CDR2 SVGAGI. CDR3 length equals 14 residues. V was clipped by 2 bases and J by 8 bases; unmatched bases: 8.

The genes are TRBV6-2 or TRBV6-3 and TRBJ1-4; 11 nucleotides agree with TRBD1. Germline CDR1 and CDR2: MNHEY and SVGEGT. The CDR3 is 17 amino acids. V was pared by 5 bases and J by 6 bases, with 11 bases of the junction left unmatched. The CDR3 nucleotides read TGTGCCAGCAGTGGCAGGGACAGGGGGTGGTCGGATGAAAAACTGTTTTTT. This encodes CASSGRDRGWSDEKLFF.

The chain combines TRBV28 with TRBJ2-1; 8 nucleotides align to TRBD2. Germline lookup yields CDR1 MDHEN and CDR2 SYDVKM. There are 15 residues in the CDR3. With 7 bases clipped from V and 0 bases from J, the junction kept 5 bases outside the gene matches. The DNA for the CDR3 is TGTGCCAGCACTACCGGGACTAGCTCCTACAATGAGCAGTTCTTC. Translating it yields CASTTGTSSYNEQFF.

In its sample, this clone was seen once. The chain carries TRBV7-2 and TRBJ1-1; D remains unclear. CDR1 and CDR2 (germline): SGHTA, FQGNSA. V dropped 3 bases and J dropped 2 bases, with 25 bases sitting between them. This CDR3 region has 19 residues. This chain's CDR3 is CASSFSVGALAERNTEAFF. CDR3 sequence (DNA): TGTGCCAGCAGCTTTTCTGTAGGAGCCTTGGCGGAAAGAAACACTGAAGCTTTCTTT.

The chain carries TRBV28 and TRBJ1-5, with 7 nucleotides matching TRBD1. The CDR3 has 13 residues. Per the germline V gene, CDR1 is MDHEN and CDR2 is SYDVKM. V trimming: 10 bases; J trimming: 1 base; junction bases outside the gene matches: 4. For the CDR3, the DNA is TGTGCCACGCGGGACAGAAGCAATCAGCCCCAGCATTTT. This codes for CATRDRSNQPQHF.

The rearrangement joins TRBV10-2 to TRBJ2-3; the D gene is possibly TRBD2 (6 bases). This CDR3 is built from 12 residues. V dropped 6 bases and J dropped 6 bases, with 10 bases sitting between them. From germline, CDR1 is WSHSY and CDR2 SAAADI. The CDR3 bases are TGCGCCAGCAGACTAGCCGGGGATACGCAGTATTTT. It encodes CASRLAGDTQYF.

The chain has TRBV11-2 and TRBJ2-1; D remains unclear. CDR1 is SGHAT, CDR2 FQNNGV, per germline. CDR3 length: 14 amino acids. Trimming took off 2 bases at V and 4 bases at J, with 9 bases between the two ends. The CDR3 nucleotides are TGTGCCAGCAGCTTAAGATATGCGTACAATGAGCAGTTCTTC. It specifies CASSLRYAYNEQFF.

The chain uses TRBV28 and TRBJ2-5; no definite D call. In germline, CDR1 is MDHEN, CDR2 SYDVKM. CDR3 length equals 15 residues. Trimming stripped 7 bases from V and 3 bases from J, with 18 bases between. In DNA form, the CDR3 reads TGTGCCAGCACCCCGATGAGGTCACATAAAGAGACCCAGTACTTC. Translating it yields CASTPMRSHKETQYF. The variable domain in full, with the rest retrieved from reference TRBV28 and TRBJ2-5, is DVKVTQSSRYLVKRTGEKVFLECVQDMDHENMFWYRQDPGLGLRLIYFSYDVKMKEKGDIPEGYSVSREKKERFSLILESASTNQTSMYLCASTPMRSHKETQYFGPGTRLLVL.

The chain links TRBV6-2 or TRBV6-3 to TRBJ2-1, with D perhaps TRBD2 (6 bases). The V and J ends lost 2 bases and 2 bases respectively, with 13 bases between them. The germline V gene encodes CDR1 MNHEY and CDR2 SVGEGT. The CDR3 covers 16 residues. CDR3 nucleotides: TGTGCCAGCAGTTACGCCGGGGGTAGGACCTACAATGAGCAGTTCTTC. Protein: CASSYAGGRTYNEQFF.

This rearrangement joins TRBV20-1 to TRBJ2-7; D uncertain. From germline, CDR1 is DFQATT and CDR2 SNEGSKA (reference sequence). The CDR3 runs to 11 residues. Trimming pared 2 bases from V and 6 bases from J, leaving 8 bases between. This chain's CDR3 is CSARLDFEQYF. For the CDR3, the DNA is TGCAGTGCTAGACTCGACTTCGAGCAGTACTTC.

V usage is TRBV2 and J usage is TRBJ2-1, with D possibly TRBD2 on 5 matching bases. Trimming left V 5 bases short and J 6 bases short, with 17 bases between. The CDR3 totals 15 residues. The germline gives CDR1 SNHLY, CDR2 FYNNEI. The CDR3 protein is CASSPASRTVNEQFF. The CDR3 DNA follows: TGTGCCAGCAGTCCGGCCTCCAGGACTGTCAATGAGCAGTTCTTC. Filled out from reference TRBV2 and TRBJ2-1, the complete variable domain reads EPEVTQTPSHQVTQMGQEVILRCVPISNHLYFYWYRQILGQKVEFLVSFYNNEISEKSEIFDDQFSVERPDGSNFTLKIRSTKLEDSAMYFCASSPASRTVNEQFFGPGTRLTVL.

V and J are TRBV5-4 and TRBJ2-7, with 9 bases aligning to TRBD2. The CDR3 is made up of 15 amino acids. After removal of 3 bases from V and 5 bases from J, the junction contained 9 bases not matched to a gene. Germline assignment: CDR1 SGHNT and CDR2 YYREEE (reference sequence). In DNA, the CDR3 is TGTGCCAGCAGCTCGAAGTCTAGCGGGGCCCACGAGCAGTACTTC. Translated, it gives CASSSKSSGAHEQYF.

The chain has TRBV12-3 or TRBV12-4 and TRBJ1-2; TRBD1 is a possible D gene (5 bases). Deletions cut 6 bases from V and 8 bases from J, with 16 bases between. The CDR3 loop spans 13 amino acids. The CDR3 nucleotides are TGTGCCAGCAGCACTTTGGGGGGAGGCGGCTACACCTTC. It specifies CASSTLGGGGYTF.

V usage is TRBV28 and J usage is TRBJ2-2; possible D gene TRBD2, 5 bases. Germline-derived CDR1 and CDR2 are MDHEN and SYDVKM. This CDR3 has 15 residues. The V end lost 4 bases, the J end lost 4 bases, and 13 bases lay between the germline ends. The CDR3 DNA sequence: TGTGCCAGCAGTTACCGGGGTTTTATCACCGGGGAGCTGTTTTTT. Amino acid sequence: CASSYRGFITGELFF. Full variable domain (missing parts from reference TRBV28 and TRBJ2-2): DVKVTQSSRYLVKRTGEKVFLECVQDMDHENMFWYRQDPGLGLRLIYFSYDVKMKEKGDIPEGYSVSREKKERFSLILESASTNQTSMYLCASSYRGFITGELFFGEGSRLTVL.

V and J are TRBV20-1 and TRBJ1-2; 7 bases match TRBD1. Germline assignment: CDR1 DFQATT and CDR2 SNEGSKA (reference sequence). Losses at the gene ends were 3 bases for V and 8 bases for J; bases not matched to a gene: 9. The CDR3 length is 13 residues. The CDR3 region is CSASEQGRSGYTF. The CDR3, as DNA: TGCAGTGCTAGTGAACAGGGGCGGAGCGGCTACACCTTC.

The chain uses TRBV6-2 or TRBV6-3 and TRBJ1-2, with D unclear. This CDR3 has 15 amino acids. V lost 6 bases, J lost 4 bases, and 18 bases lay in between. Germline CDR1 and CDR2: MNHEY and SVGEGT. CDR3 amino acids: CASSPRGTIFYGYTF. CDR3 coding DNA: TGTGCCAGCAGCCCCAGAGGAACGATTTTCTATGGCTACACCTTC.

As regards this clone: Distinct nucleotide sequences in the sample also encode this CDR3. The chain links TRBV5-1 to TRBJ2-2; D may be TRBD1 (7 bases). CDR3 length: 14 amino acids. The V end was cut by 2 bases, the J end by 8 bases, with 13 bases between. Germline loops: CDR1 SGHRS, CDR2 YFSETQ. CDR3 in DNA: TGCGCCAGCAGCTTACTACAGGGGACTGGGGAGCTGTTTTTT. It yields the protein CASSLLQGTGELFF.

The rearrangement links TRBV30 to TRBJ2-5; TRBD2 might be the D (6 bases). The CDR3 consists of 16 residues. The V end was cut by 3 bases, the J end by 4 bases, with 21 bases between. CDR1 is GTSNPN and CDR2 is SVGIG in the germline V gene (reference sequence). CDR3 sequence (DNA): TGTGCCTGGAGAAGGGGTTTGGGAGGAACGGCAGAGACCCAGTACTTC. It translates to CAWRRGLGGTAETQYF. Complete variable domain (other parts from reference TRBV30 and TRBJ2-5): SQTIHQWPATLVQPVGSPLSLECTVEGTSNPNLYWYRQAAGRGLQLLFYSVGIGQISSEVPQNLSASRPQDRQFILSSKKLLLSDSGFYLCAWRRGLGGTAETQYFGPGTRLLVL.

The chain recombines TRBV5-1 with TRBJ2-7, with D possibly matching TRBD2 (7 bases). CDR3 length: 15 residues. The ends were cut back, 0 bases at V and 3 bases at J, with 13 bases in the middle. Germline CDR1 and CDR2: SGHRS and YFSETQ. Written as DNA, the CDR3 is TGCGCCAGCAGCTTGGTCGGGGGGCTTGACTACGAGCAGTACTTC. Amino acid sequence: CASSLVGGLDYEQYF.

The chain employs TRBV7-7 and TRBJ2-1; 8 bases are shared with TRBD2. Per germline, CDR1 SSHAT and CDR2 FNYEAQ (reference sequence). CDR3 length: 11 amino acids. CDR3 DNA: TGTGCTAGCGGGGATCACAATGAGCAGTTCTTC. This encodes CASGDHNEQFF.

The chain carries TRBV12-3 or TRBV12-4 and TRBJ1-1; D unclear. The CDR3 is 12 amino acids. Trimming cost V 7 bases and J 0 bases, with 6 bases left between them. The CDR3 coding sequence is TGTGCCAGCACAGTCTTGAACACTGAAGCTTTCTTT. It yields the protein CASTVLNTEAFF.

The chain combines TRBV30 with TRBJ2-3; 12 bases are shared with TRBD1. The V gene's germline CDR1 is GTSNPN and CDR2 SVGIG (reference sequence). Unmatched junction bases numbered 8, after V lost 8 bases and J lost 5 bases. The CDR3 length is 14 residues. The CDR3 spells CAGTGTGGVDTQYF. Here the CDR3 DNA reads TGTGCCGGCACCGGGACAGGGGGCGTAGATACGCAGTATTTT.

The chain has TRBV10-3 and TRBJ2-1; D might be TRBD2 (6 bases). V dropped 1 base and J dropped 4 bases, with 11 bases sitting between them. Germline V gene data show CDR1 as ENHRY and CDR2 as SYGVKD. The CDR3 sequence is 15 residues long. This CDR3 is CAISELTSSYNEQFF. For the CDR3, the DNA is TGTGCCATCAGTGAGTTGACTAGTTCTTACAATGAGCAGTTCTTC.

This chain uses TRBV7-2 with TRBJ1-2; D ambiguous. Trimming stripped 5 bases from V and 2 bases from J, with 15 bases between. CDR3 size: 15 residues. Germline V lookup: CDR1 SGHTA, CDR2 FQGNSA. For the CDR3, the DNA is TGTGCCAGCAGCCCCCCGGGAGTTCTCAACTATGGCTACACCTTC. Amino acids: CASSPPGVLNYGYTF.

The CDR3 is CASSGVGSTDTQYF. CDR3 DNA sequence: TGCGCCAGCAGCGGGGTCGGCTCCACAGATACGCAGTATTTT. J is TRBJ2-3 and V is TRBV5-1; D remains ambiguous. In germline, CDR1 is SGHRS, CDR2 YFSETQ. The CDR3 runs 14 residues. Trimming shortened V by 4 bases and J by 2 bases, and 11 bases separated the two germline ends.

This clone has only one observation. The chain recombines TRBV5-6 with TRBJ1-1; D is uncertain. V shed 4 bases and J shed 5 bases, with 21 bases lying between them. Per germline, CDR1 SGHDT and CDR2 YYEEEE. This CDR3 comprises 16 residues. The DNA of the CDR3 is TGTGCCAGCAGCCACCTGGGTCCCGGGCATGCGACTGAAGCTTTCTTT. It is translated as CASSHLGPGHATEAFF.

Concerning this clone itself: One end of the junction does not line up with germline, which may come from a read error. This chain links TRBV6-1 with TRBJ1-1; D is uncertain. The CDR3 extends over 23 amino acids. CDR1 MNHNS and CDR2 SASEGT come from the germline V gene. CDR3 nucleotide sequence: TGTGCCAGCAGTCAAGCAGCCCACCTCGGGTCTACTATTACTGTGGGAATGAACACTGAAGCTTTCTTT. This sequence encodes CASSQAAHLGSTITVGMNTEAFF.

The chain combines TRBV10-3 with TRBJ1-2; possibly TRBD1 for D (5 bases). The CDR3 is 15 residues long. The V gene lost 2 bases and the J gene lost 5 bases, with 15 bases spanning the gap. The V gene's germline CDR1 is ENHRY and CDR2 SYGVKD. The CDR3 region is CAISETLGTSYGYTF. In DNA, the CDR3 is TGTGCCATCAGTGAGACCCTTGGGACGTCTTATGGCTACACCTTC.

This clone came up once. The chain is built from TRBV7-8 and TRBJ1-5; 8 positions agree with TRBD1. The CDR3 has 17 amino acids. The junction had 5 bases not matched to a gene; V was cut back by 0 bases and J by 1 base. Germline V lookup: CDR1 SGHVS, CDR2 FQNEAQ. The CDR3 loop is CASSLADRGWSNQPQHF. For the CDR3, the DNA is TGTGCCAGCAGCTTAGCCGACAGGGGTTGGAGCAATCAGCCCCAGCATTTT.